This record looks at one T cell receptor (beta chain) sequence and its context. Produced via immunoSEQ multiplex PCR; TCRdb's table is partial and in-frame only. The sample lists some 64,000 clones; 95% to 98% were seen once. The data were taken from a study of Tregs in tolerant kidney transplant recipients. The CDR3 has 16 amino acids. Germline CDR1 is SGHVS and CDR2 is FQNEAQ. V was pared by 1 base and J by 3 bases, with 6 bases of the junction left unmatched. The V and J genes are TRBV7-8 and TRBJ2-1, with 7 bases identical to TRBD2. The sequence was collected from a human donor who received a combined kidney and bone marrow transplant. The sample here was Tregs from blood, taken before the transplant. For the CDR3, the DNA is TGTGCCAGCAGCTTAGTTGCGGGGGTCCTCTACAATGAGCAGTTCTTC. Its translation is CASSLVAGVLYNEQFF.